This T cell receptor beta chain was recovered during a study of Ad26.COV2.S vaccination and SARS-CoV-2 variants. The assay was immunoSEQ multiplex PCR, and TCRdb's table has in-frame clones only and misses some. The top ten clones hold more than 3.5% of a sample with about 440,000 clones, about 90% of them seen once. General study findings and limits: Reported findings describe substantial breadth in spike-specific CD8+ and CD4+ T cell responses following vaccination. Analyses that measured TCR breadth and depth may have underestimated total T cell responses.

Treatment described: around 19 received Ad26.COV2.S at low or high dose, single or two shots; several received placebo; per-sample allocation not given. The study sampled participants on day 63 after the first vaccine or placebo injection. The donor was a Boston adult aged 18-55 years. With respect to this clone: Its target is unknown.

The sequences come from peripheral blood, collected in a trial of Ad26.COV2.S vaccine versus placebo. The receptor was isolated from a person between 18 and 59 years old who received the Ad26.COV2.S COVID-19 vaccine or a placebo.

The CDR3 here is CASSRQGYEQYF. Here the CDR3 DNA reads TGTGCCAGCAGTCGACAGGGGTACGAGCAGTACTTC. This chain joins TRBV6-5 and TRBJ2-7; the match to TRBD1 covers 8 bases. Trimming cost V 5 bases and J 4 bases; bases outside gene matches: 1. Germline CDR1 is MNHEY and CDR2 is SVGAGI. CDR3 length: 12 residues.